Included here is one T cell receptor beta chain sequence, with context. The method was immunoSEQ multiplex PCR; TCRdb's version includes in-frame clones alone and lacks a portion of them. The profile shows approximately 84,000 clones, about 93% of them singletons. The sample comes from a study of T cell changes during pregnancy in multiple sclerosis. Germline CDR1 and CDR2: SGHRS and YFSETQ. V dropped 1 base and J dropped 5; count of bases not matched to a gene: 7. The CDR3 loop spans 16 amino acids. The rearrangement links TRBV5-1 to TRBJ2-1, with TRBD2 identical over 9 bases. The sequence was obtained from a female donor in good health, enrolled as a control in a pregnancy study. The sample here was peripheral blood, taken in the second trimester of pregnancy. The CDR3 nucleotides read TGCGCCAGCAGCTTGCTTATAGCGGGAGTAGACAATGAGCAGTTCTTC. This encodes CASSLLIAGVDNEQFF.